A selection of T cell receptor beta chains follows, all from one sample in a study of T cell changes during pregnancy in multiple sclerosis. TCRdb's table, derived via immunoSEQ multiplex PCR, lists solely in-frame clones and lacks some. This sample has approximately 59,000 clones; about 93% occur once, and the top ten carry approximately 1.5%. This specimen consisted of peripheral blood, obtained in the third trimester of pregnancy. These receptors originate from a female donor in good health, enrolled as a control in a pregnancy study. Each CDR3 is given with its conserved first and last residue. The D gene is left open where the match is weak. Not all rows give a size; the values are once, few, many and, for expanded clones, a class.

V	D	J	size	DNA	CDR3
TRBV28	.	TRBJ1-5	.	TGTGCCAGCCAATTCAGGGGCAATCAGCCCCAGCATTTT	CASQFRGNQPQHF
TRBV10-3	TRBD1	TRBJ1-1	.	TGTGCCATCAGTGGGCGGCAGGGGGCCAACACTGAAGCTTTCTTT	CAISGRQGANTEAFF
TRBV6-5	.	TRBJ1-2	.	TGTGCCAGCAGTGGAGGTGCGGAACTCTATGGCTACACCTTC	CASSGGAELYGYTF
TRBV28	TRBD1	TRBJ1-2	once	TGTGCCGTACAGACAGGGGGCTCCCCCTACTATGGCTACACCTTC	CAVQTGGSPYYGYTF
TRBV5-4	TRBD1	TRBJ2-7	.	TGTGCCAGCAGCCAAAGGACAGGGGTGGGGGAGCAGTACTTC	CASSQRTGVGEQYF
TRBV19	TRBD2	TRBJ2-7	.	TGTGCCAGTAGTGTCCCTGGCGGGGGCTCCTACGAGCAGTACTTC	CASSVPGGGSYEQYF
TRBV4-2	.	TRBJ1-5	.	TGTGCCAGCAGCCATACAGAGGGAGGCAATCAGCCCCAGCATTTT	CASSHTEGGNQPQHF
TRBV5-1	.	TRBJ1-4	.	TGCGCCAGCAGCTTGATAGGTGGAACCGGGGAAAAACTGTTTTTT	CASSLIGGTGEKLFF
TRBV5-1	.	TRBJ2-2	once	TGCGCCAGCAGCTATTCCAGGGGTTCAACCGGGGAGCTGTTTTTT	CASSYSRGSTGELFF
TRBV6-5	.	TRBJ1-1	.	TGTGCCAGCAGCCGGGGGGGGGACACTGAAGCTTTCTTT	CASSRGGDTEAFF
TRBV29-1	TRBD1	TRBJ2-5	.	TGCAGCGGTGGAAACAGGGGGCGGTGGGAGACCCAGTACTTC	CSGGNRGRWETQYF
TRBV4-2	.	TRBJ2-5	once	TGTGCCAGCAGCCAAGGGGACACGTCCCAAGAGACCCAGTACTTC	CASSQGDTSQETQYF
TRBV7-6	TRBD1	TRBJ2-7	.	TGTGCCAGCAGCAACGGACAGGGATACGAGCAGTACTTC	CASSNGQGYEQYF
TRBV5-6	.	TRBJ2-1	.	TGTGCCAGCAGCTTGGTGGGACTGTCTCTCATCACCAATGAGCAGTTCTTC	CASSLVGLSLITNEQFF
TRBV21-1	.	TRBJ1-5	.	TGTGCCAGCAGCAAAGGAGAGCCCTTCCTAGACGGCAATCAGCCCCAGCATTTT	CASSKGEPFLDGNQPQHF
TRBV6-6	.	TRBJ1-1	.	TGTGCCAGCAGTTACTCTCTCGGGGAAGCTGAAGCTTTCTTT	CASSYSLGEAEAFF
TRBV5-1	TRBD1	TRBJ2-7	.	TGCGCCAGCAGCCCAGGACAGGGGGCCCTCGCGGGAGAGCAGTACTTC	CASSPGQGALAGEQYF
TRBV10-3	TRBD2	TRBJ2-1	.	TGTGCCATCAGTGCACGGGGGGGCACGGATGAGCAGTTCTTC	CAISARGGTDEQFF
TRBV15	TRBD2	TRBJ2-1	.	TGTGCCACCAGCAGAGCCGGTAGCGGGCGGAGCTCCTACAATGAGCAGTTCTTC	CATSRAGSGRSSYNEQFF
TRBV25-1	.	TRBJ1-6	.	TGTGCCAGCAGTGGGCGGAAGAATAATTCACCCCTCCACTTT	CASSGRKNNSPLHF
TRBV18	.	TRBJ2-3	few	TGTGCCAGCTCCATACAGGGATACACAGATACGCAGTATTTT	CASSIQGYTDTQYF
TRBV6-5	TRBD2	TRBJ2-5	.	TGTGCCAGCAGTTACTCGGCGGGAGTAGAGACCCAGTACTTC	CASSYSAGVETQYF
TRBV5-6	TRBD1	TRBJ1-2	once	TGTGCCAGCAGCTTGGGTGGGACAGGGGATGGCTACACCTTC	CASSLGGTGDGYTF
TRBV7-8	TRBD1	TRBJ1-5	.	TGTGCCAGCAGCCCTCTCCGGCCGGGACAGGGGCTGAGCAATCAGCCCCAGCATTTT	CASSPLRPGQGLSNQPQHF
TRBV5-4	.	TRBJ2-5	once	TGTGCCAGCAGCGCCACGAGGGCCCCCCAAGAGACCCAGTACTTC	CASSATRAPQETQYF
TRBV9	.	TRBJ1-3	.	TGTGCCAGCAGCAACAGAGGGCCAGTCTCTGGAAACACCATATATTTT	CASSNRGPVSGNTIYF
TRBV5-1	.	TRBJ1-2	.	TGCGCCAGCAGCCCGGTGCAGGGGTATGGCTACACCTTC	CASSPVQGYGYTF
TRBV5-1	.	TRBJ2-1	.	TGCGCCAGCAGCTTGGGACAGGCCTACAATGAGCAGTTCTTC	CASSLGQAYNEQFF
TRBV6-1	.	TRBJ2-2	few	TGTGCCAGCAGTGGCCAGACTCTGAACACCGGGGAGCTGTTTTTT	CASSGQTLNTGELFF
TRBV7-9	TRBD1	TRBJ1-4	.	TGTGCCAGCAGCCCGGATGGGACAGGGCGGCTGTTTTTT	CASSPDGTGRLFF
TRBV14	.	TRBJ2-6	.	TGTGCCACCAGACTCTCTGGGGCCAACGTCCTGACTTTC	CATRLSGANVLTF
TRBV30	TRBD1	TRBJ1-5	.	TGTGCCTGGAGCGACCGACAGGGGCATCAGCCCCAGCATTTT	CAWSDRQGHQPQHF
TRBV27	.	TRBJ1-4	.	TGTGCCAGCAGTTTTGGAGGGGTGAATGAAAAACTGTTTTTT	CASSFGGVNEKLFF
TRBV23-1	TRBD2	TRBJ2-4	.	TGCGCCAGCAGCCGTGATTCGGGGGGAGCCAAAAACATTCAGTACTTC	CASSRDSGGAKNIQYF
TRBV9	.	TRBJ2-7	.	TGTGCCAGCAGCGTAGTGGAGAGCTCCTACGAGCAGTACTTC	CASSVVESSYEQYF